This TCR beta chain derives from a study of human T cells and chemical hapten exposure. As for time point: pre-sensitization, week 0. The sample's treatment: therapeutic diphenylcyclopropenone sensitization with weekly scalp DPC. V lost 5 bases to trimming and J lost 4 bases, with 3 bases between them. CDR1 and CDR2 (germline): MDHEN, SYDVKM. This CDR3 spans 11 amino acids. In TCRdb, the RACE reads were re-called with MiXCR into one record per CDR3 protein. Of roughly 380,000 distinct CDR3 sequences in the sample, 4.5% to 6% were seen once. In this sample, this clonotype turned up many times. This chain links TRBV28 with TRBJ1-5; D is ambiguous. The TCR originated in a woman in her 50s with alopecia areata. Some clones in this sample may be carry-over from other donors' samples. Material: whole blood, obtained in connection with sensitization to the hapten diphenylcyclopropenone (DPC). This chain's CDR3 is CASSPNQPQHF. CDR3 in DNA: TGTGCCAGCAGTCCTAATCAGCCCCAGCATTTT.